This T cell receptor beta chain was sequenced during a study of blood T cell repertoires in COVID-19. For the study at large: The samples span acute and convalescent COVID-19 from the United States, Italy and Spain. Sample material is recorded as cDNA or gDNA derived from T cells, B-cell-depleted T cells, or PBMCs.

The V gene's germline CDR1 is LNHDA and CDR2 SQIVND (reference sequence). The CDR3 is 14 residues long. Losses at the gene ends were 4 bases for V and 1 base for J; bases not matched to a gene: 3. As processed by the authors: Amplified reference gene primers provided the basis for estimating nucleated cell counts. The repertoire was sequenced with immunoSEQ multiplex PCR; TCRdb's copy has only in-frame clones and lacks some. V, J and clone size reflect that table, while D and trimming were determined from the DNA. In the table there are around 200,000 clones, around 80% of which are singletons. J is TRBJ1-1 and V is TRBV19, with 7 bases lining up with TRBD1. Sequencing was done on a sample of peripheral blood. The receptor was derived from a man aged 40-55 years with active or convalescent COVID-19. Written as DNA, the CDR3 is TGTGCCAGTAGTACCGGGACAGCGAACACTGAAGCTTTCTTT. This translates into CASSTGTANTEAFF.